The 5 T cell receptor beta chains presented below share a single source sample, sequenced in a study of high-grade serous ovarian cancer treatment subgroups. Clones were read by immunoSEQ multiplex PCR, and TCRdb kept only the in-frame ones, dropping some. This repertoire shows 15,000 to 20,000 clones, about three quarters found once; its top ten account for almost 6.5%. Tumor samples were obtained before definitive surgery or chemotherapy. Sequenced input: tumor tissue. These receptor sequences come from a human donor with high-grade serous ovarian cancer.

The chain has TRBV7-2 and TRBJ1-5; D gene uncertain. The CDR3 has 14 amino acids. In germline, CDR1 is SGHTA, CDR2 FQGNSA. The ends were cut back, 3 bases at V and 7 bases at J, with 13 bases in the middle. CDR3 sequence (DNA): TGTGCCAGCAGCTTGTCCGATGTGGGCCAGCCCCAGCATTTT. This encodes CASSLSDVGQPQHF.

The chain joins TRBV5-1 to TRBJ2-7; 11 nucleotides align to TRBD2. The CDR3 length is 16 residues. V lost 2 bases to trimming and J lost 0 bases; unmatched junction nucleotides: 4. Germline-derived CDR1 and CDR2 are SGHRS and YFSETQ. The CDR3 nucleotides are TGCGCCAGCAGCTTTACTAGCGGGGGTAGCTCCTACGAGCAGTACTTC. It encodes CASSFTSGGSSYEQYF.

The rearrangement uses TRBV29-1 and TRBJ1-1; no clear D gene. CDR1 and CDR2 (germline): SQVTM, ANQGSEA. This CDR3 region has 14 residues. V was clipped by 4 bases and J by 11 bases, with 23 bases between them. The CDR3 sequence is CSVAGREVPALAFF. In DNA form, the CDR3 reads TGCAGCGTTGCGGGTAGGGAGGTACCCGCGCTTGCTTTCTTT.

The V and J genes are TRBV6-5 and TRBJ2-7, with 10 bases lining up with TRBD2. V lost 6 bases, J lost 4 bases, and 9 bases stayed unmatched. CDR1 and CDR2 (germline): MNHEY, SVGAGI. This CDR3 is 15 amino acids long. The CDR3 loop is CASRPAGGPMYEQYF. CDR3 coding DNA: TGTGCCAGCAGGCCAGCGGGAGGGCCCATGTACGAGCAGTACTTC.

CDR3 in amino acids: CASSLGPATQYF. The CDR3 coding sequence is TGTGCCAGCAGCTTAGGGCCAGCAACGCAGTATTTT. The rearrangement uses TRBV11-3 and TRBJ2-3; D is unclear. Deletions cut 1 base from V and 9 bases from J, with 8 bases between. The CDR3 sequence is 12 residues long. Germline V gene lookup returns CDR1 SGHNT and CDR2 YENEEA.